This TCR beta chain is from a study of T cell responses to AZD1222 COVID-19 vaccine. V was clipped by 4 bases and J by 2 bases, with 16 bases between them. CDR3 length: 16 residues. Looked up from germline, CDR1 is SGHNT and CDR2 is YYREEE (reference sequence). Profiling relied on immunoSEQ multiplex PCR, and the TCRdb table lists in-frame clones only, not all of them. The top ten clones hold about 5.7% of a sample with some 50,000 clones, about nine tenths of them seen once. The material was peripheral blood, obtained 28 days after the second AZD1222 dose. This TCR was sampled from an adult who received the AZD1222 COVID-19 vaccine. The chain links TRBV5-4 to TRBJ1-5, with a tentative D call TRBD1 (6 bases). The CDR3 coding sequence is TGTGCCAGCAGCCACGGAGGCAGGGGCGGCAATCAGCCCCAGCATTTT. Encoded protein: CASSHGGRGGNQPQHF.